The 14 T cell receptor beta chains reported below all come from one sample, sequenced in a study of early T cells in non-severe SARS-CoV-2 infection. TCRdb fed the 5' RACE reads into MiXCR, producing one record per CDR3 protein. In the table there are 50,000 to 60,000 distinct CDR3 sequences, more than 9% of which are singletons. The sample consisted of whole blood. These TCRs come from an adult who was a healthcare worker with PCR-confirmed SARS-CoV-2 infection or an uninfected control (not recorded which).

This chain links TRBV5-1 with TRBJ1-1, with a weak D call TRBD1 (5 bases). The germline CDR1 and CDR2 sequences are SGHRS and YFSETQ. The CDR3 consists of 15 residues. Deletions cut 3 bases from V and 4 bases from J, with 16 bases between. The CDR3 region has the DNA TGCGCCAGCAGCTCCGAAGGATTGGGGGGCACTGAAGCTTTCTTT. Translation gives CASSSEGLGGTEAFF.

This clonotype was seen many times. The chain combines TRBV27 with TRBJ2-3; a weak D match, TRBD1 (5 bases). This CDR3 has 13 residues. The V end lost 3 bases, the J end lost 1 base, and 5 bases lay between the germline ends. Per the germline V gene, CDR1 is MNHEY and CDR2 is SMNVEV (reference sequence). The CDR3 protein is CASSLTGTDTQYF. Written as DNA, the CDR3 is TGTGCCAGCAGTTTGACAGGCACAGATACGCAGTATTTT.

This clonotype was found a few times. The chain is built from TRBV15 and TRBJ1-1; D perhaps matches TRBD1 (5 bases). V was trimmed by 1 base and J by 10 bases, leaving 10 bases between them. The length of the CDR3 is 12 residues. The V gene's germline CDR1 is LNHNV and CDR2 YYDKDF (reference sequence). The CDR3 sequence: CATSRATGGAFF. The CDR3 DNA reads as TGTGCCACCAGCAGAGCCACAGGAGGAGCTTTCTTT.

There are many counts of this clonotype. The genes are TRBV6-5 and TRBJ2-3; tentatively, D is TRBD2 (6 bases). There are 16 residues in the CDR3. Between the trimmed V and J ends, which lost 6 bases and 5 bases, there was a span of 21 bases. Germline V gives CDR1 MNHEY, CDR2 SVGAGI. The CDR3 sequence is CASRPYGAGRGDTQYF. The CDR3 DNA follows: TGTGCCAGCAGGCCTTACGGGGCAGGGCGGGGAGATACGCAGTATTTT.

This clonotype was seen a single time. The J gene is TRBJ1-6, the V gene TRBV3-1; TRBD1 is a possible D gene (6 bases). The CDR3 runs to 14 residues. V lost 4 bases and J 7 bases, leaving 11 bases between the germline ends. Germline V CDR1 and CDR2: LGHDT, YNNKEL (reference sequence). The CDR3 DNA reads as TGTGCCAGCAGCCTGAGCCAGGGGAATTCACCCCTCCACTTT. Protein: CASSLSQGNSPLHF.

This clonotype was seen repeatedly, ten times or more. J is TRBJ2-1 and V is TRBV20-1; 7 positions match TRBD2. Per the germline V gene, CDR1 is DFQATT and CDR2 is SNEGSKA (reference sequence). V trimming: 4 bases; J trimming: 9 bases; junction bases outside the gene matches: 3. CDR3 length equals 11 residues. CDR3 sequence (DNA): TGCAGTGCTACCTCTAGCGGTGAGCAGTTCTTC. This gives the protein CSATSSGEQFF.

This chain joins TRBV30 and TRBJ1-4; D is unclear. The CDR3 sequence is 15 residues long. The V gene's germline CDR1 is GTSNPN and CDR2 SVGIG (reference sequence). V was trimmed by 0 bases and J by 5 bases, leaving 13 bases between them. As DNA, the CDR3 is TGTGCCTGGAGTGTTTTAGACACCACGAATGAAAAACTGTTTTTT. Protein product: CAWSVLDTTNEKLFF. The full variable domain, rest sourced from reference TRBV30 and TRBJ1-4, is SQTIHQWPATLVQPVGSPLSLECTVEGTSNPNLYWYRQAAGRGLQLLFYSVGIGQISSEVPQNLSASRPQDRQFILSSKKLLLSDSGFYLCAWSVLDTTNEKLFFGSGTQLSVL.

J is TRBJ2-1 and V is TRBV20-1; TRBD2 agrees at 8 bases. CDR1 and CDR2 (germline): DFQATT, SNEGSKA (reference sequence). The length of the CDR3 is 12 residues. With 6 bases clipped from V and 8 bases from J, the junction kept 6 bases outside the gene matches. CDR3 loop: CSAGGGQYEQFF. CDR3 bases: TGCAGTGCCGGCGGGGGGCAGTATGAGCAGTTCTTC.

The J gene is TRBJ2-3, the V gene TRBV27, with no clear D. CDR3 length: 14 amino acids. V lost 6 bases to trimming and J lost 0 bases, with 10 bases between them. From germline, CDR1 is MNHEY and CDR2 SMNVEV (reference sequence). As DNA, the CDR3 is TGTGCCAGCAGATGGGGTACCAGCACAGATACGCAGTATTTT. It is translated as CASRWGTSTDTQYF.

This clonotype was seen ten or more times. The V call is TRBV29-1, the J call TRBJ2-1, with 16 nucleotides matching TRBD2. Unmatched junction bases numbered 6, after V lost 6 bases and J lost 1 base. CDR3 size: 17 residues. Germline V gene lookup returns CDR1 SQVTM and CDR2 ANQGSEA. The CDR3 loop is CSVEGLAGGPSYNEQFF. DNA of the CDR3: TGCAGCGTCGAGGGACTAGCGGGAGGGCCTTCCTACAATGAGCAGTTCTTC.

This clonotype showed up many times. The chain joins TRBV7-2 to TRBJ2-1; TRBD2 matches at 8 bases. There are 16 residues in the CDR3. Germline CDR1 SGHTA, CDR2 FQGNSA. The ends lost 2 bases at V and 7 bases at J; junction bases unmatched: 10. Here the CDR3 DNA reads TGTGCCAGCAGCTTAAGACGGGAGGGATTGTTGAATGAGCAGTTCTTC. It translates to CASSLRREGLLNEQFF. Complete variable domain (other parts from reference TRBV7-2 and TRBJ2-1): GAGVSQSPSNKVTEKGKDVELRCDPISGHTALYWYRQSLGQGLEFLIYFQGNSAPDKSGLPSDRFSAERTGGSVSTLTIQRTQQEDSAVYLCASSLRREGLLNEQFFGPGTRLTVL.

In its sample, this clonotype was seen many times. The V gene is TRBV18, the J gene TRBJ1-1; tentatively, D is TRBD1 (5 bases). The CDR3 consists of 13 residues. V gave up 0 bases and J gave up 5 bases, with 7 bases separating them. The germline V gene has CDR1 KGHSH and CDR2 LQKENI. The CDR3 loop is CASSPPGETEAFF. CDR3 bases: TGTGCCAGCTCACCACCGGGGGAAACTGAAGCTTTCTTT.

This clonotype was picked up a small number of times. V usage is TRBV5-5 and J usage is TRBJ1-1; 9 positions match TRBD1. With 3 bases clipped from V and 1 base from J, the junction kept 1 base outside the gene matches. This CDR3 is 14 amino acids long. CDR1 SGHKS and CDR2 YYEKEE come from the germline V gene (reference sequence). Written as DNA, the CDR3 is TGTGCCAGCAGCTGGGACAGGGCGAACACTGAAGCTTTCTTT. It yields the protein CASSWDRANTEAFF.

The chain is built from TRBV9 and TRBJ2-3, with TRBD2 matching 15 bases. Germline trimming cut 4 bases from V and 3 bases from J; bases unmatched to any gene: 6. CDR1 and CDR2 from the germline V gene are SGDLS and YYNGEE. This CDR3 region has 17 residues. CDR3 sequence: CASSPGTSGRRTDTQYF. CDR3 in DNA: TGTGCCAGCAGCCCCGGGACTAGCGGGAGGAGGACAGATACGCAGTATTTT. The full variable domain, completed using reference TRBV9 and TRBJ2-3, is DSGVTQTPKHLITATGQRVTLRCSPRSGDLSVYWYQQSLDQGLQFLIQYYNGEERAKGNILERFSAQQFPDLHSELNLSSLELGDSALYFCASSPGTSGRRTDTQYFGPGTRLTVL.